This TCR beta chain was documented in a study of blood T cell repertoires in COVID-19. Study-level background: Samples came from the United States, Italy and Spain, spanning acute and convalescent COVID-19. PBMCs, B-cell-depleted T cells, or T cells were the source of the cDNA or gDNA that made up the material.

This CDR3 comprises 17 residues. V lost 0 bases and J 9 bases, leaving 18 bases between the germline ends. Germline assignment: CDR1 MNHEY and CDR2 SVGEGT. Per the original methods: Amplification of reference gene primers provided the estimated nucleated cell counts. Only in-frame clones appear in the TCRdb table, and some are missing; sequencing was by immunoSEQ multiplex PCR. The DNA gave D and trimming, while V, J and clone size come from that table. The data show about 270,000 clones, with 81% seen just once and about 2.9% held by the top ten. This TCR was recovered from a woman in her fifties or sixties with active or convalescent COVID-19. The sample consisted of peripheral blood. The chain employs TRBV6-2 or TRBV6-3 and TRBJ1-6; possible D gene TRBD1, 5 bases. In DNA form, the CDR3 reads TGTGCCAGCAGTTACTCGATTCTCCAGGGTCTTCTTTCACCCCTCCACTTT. It is translated as CASSYSILQGLLSPLHF.